These 16 T cell receptor beta chains originate from one sample sequenced in a study of regulatory T cells in long-lasting Graves disease. Time point meaning: persistent/refractory GD, antithyroid drugs over 5 years with positive TRAb. Making the TCR library involved RNA that had been extracted from PBMCs. HTBI primers from iRepertoire and Arm-PCR of CDR3 regions yielded the TCR beta libraries. TCRdb reprocessed the multiplex PCR reads via MiXCR and lists one record per CDR3 protein. The sample carries some 370,000 distinct CDR3 sequences, roughly 25% recorded once. Specimen: peripheral blood mononuclear cells (PBMCs), collected when the disease was refractory, from a patient treated with antithyroid drugs. The receptors here all came from a woman between 40 and 50 years old with Graves disease.

The sample holds many counts of this clonotype. This chain joins TRBV6-1 and TRBJ2-7; D perhaps matches TRBD1 (6 bases). The CDR3 runs to 17 residues. Trimming removed 5 bases from V and 2 bases from J, with 22 bases in between. CDR1 is MNHNS and CDR2 is SASEGT in the germline V gene. The DNA for the CDR3 is TGTGCCAGCAGTAGGACGACCTGGACAGAAGTTACCTACGAGCAGTACTTC. Its protein product is CASSRTTWTEVTYEQYF.

This clonotype was detected ten times or more. The rearrangement uses TRBV12-3 or TRBV12-4 and TRBJ2-5; TRBD2 matches 11 bases. The CDR3 loop spans 12 amino acids. The ends lost 4 bases at V and 14 bases at J; junction bases unmatched: 6. The CDR3 region is CASSSRTSGSYF. The DNA of the CDR3 is TGTGCCAGCAGTTCCCGGACTAGCGGGTCCTACTTC.

This chain uses TRBV14 with TRBJ2-2; no clear D. The germline V gene has CDR1 SGHDN and CDR2 FVKESK. Trimming took 1 base from V and 6 from J, leaving 15 bases between them. This CDR3 region has 16 residues. CDR3 in amino acids: CASSQGGSGLAGELFF. DNA of the CDR3: TGTGCCAGCAGCCAAGGAGGTTCTGGTTTGGCCGGGGAGCTGTTTTTT.

The sample holds many counts of this clonotype. The chain links TRBV11-2 to TRBJ1-1; D remains unclear. Trimming removed 4 bases at V and 5 bases at J, with 8 bases between. Per the germline V gene, CDR1 is SGHAT and CDR2 is FQNNGV. This CDR3 has 12 residues. The CDR3 region is CASSSIVTEAFF. CDR3 nucleotides: TGTGCCAGCAGCTCGATAGTTACTGAAGCTTTCTTT. Variable domain in full (rest from reference TRBV11-2 and TRBJ1-1): EAGVAQSPRYKIIEKRQSVAFWCNPISGHATLYWYQQILGQGPKLLIQFQNNGVVDDSQLPKDRFSAERLKGVDSTLKIQPAKLEDSAVYLCASSSIVTEAFFGQGTRLTVV.

This chain connects TRBV6-5 to TRBJ1-5; 8 bases align to TRBD1. Germline-derived CDR1 and CDR2 are MNHEY and SVGAGI. This CDR3 is built from 16 residues. Germline trimming cut 4 bases from V and 6 bases from J; bases unmatched to any gene: 11. The CDR3 DNA reads as TGTGCCAGCAGTTCCCGAACAGGGGGAGGCCGTCAGCCCCAGCATTTT. As protein: CASSSRTGGGRQPQHF.

This clonotype has a single count. The chain couples TRBV9 to TRBJ2-7; D is unresolved. Trimming took off 0 bases at V and 1 base at J, with 8 bases between the two ends. The CDR3 totals 14 residues. Per germline, CDR1 SGDLS and CDR2 YYNGEE. CDR3 bases: TGTGCCAGCAGCGTAGGGGTTATATCCTACGAGCAGTACTTC. Translating gives CASSVGVISYEQYF.

The V and J genes are TRBV7-3 and TRBJ2-1; TRBD2 matches at 10 bases. The CDR3 consists of 17 residues. V was clipped by 1 base and J by 1 base; unmatched bases: 4. CDR1 is SGHTA and CDR2 is FQGTGA in the germline V gene. The CDR3 sequence is CASSLRRTSGSYNEQFF. The CDR3 DNA follows: TGTGCCAGCAGCTTAAGGCGGACTAGCGGATCCTACAATGAGCAGTTCTTC.

This clonotype was seen just once. The V call is TRBV5-4, the J call TRBJ1-6; D call uncertain. V dropped 4 bases and J dropped 9 bases, with 23 bases sitting between them. Germline loops: CDR1 SGHNT, CDR2 YYREEE (reference sequence). The CDR3 is 17 residues long. CDR3 coding DNA: TGTGCCAGCAGCCCGGGGAGCGGCCGGCGAGGAATTTCACCCCTCCACTTT. Translated, it gives CASSPGSGRRGISPLHF.

This clonotype has ten or more counts. The V gene is TRBV20-1, the J gene TRBJ2-7; 8 bases fit TRBD2. The V and J ends lost 5 bases and 2 bases, in that order; junction bases with no gene match: 5. This CDR3 is built from 13 residues. Germline CDR1 is DFQATT and CDR2 is SNEGSKA (reference sequence). This CDR3 reads CSALSGIPYEQYF. CDR3 in DNA: TGCAGTGCTCTTAGCGGGATTCCCTACGAGCAGTACTTC.

CDR3 DNA sequence: TGTGCCAGCACCAAAGGGAAGGGAGTGTCCTACAATGAGCAGTTCTTC. This translates into CASTKGKGVSYNEQFF. The chain uses TRBV6-2 or TRBV6-3 and TRBJ2-1, with D possibly matching TRBD2 (5 bases). The ends were cut back, 7 bases at V and 1 base at J, with 17 bases in the middle. Germline CDR1 and CDR2: MNHEY and SVGEGT. CDR3 length: 16 amino acids.

There are many counts of this clonotype. CDR3 sequence: CASSRGTGGDYGYTF. CDR3 nucleotide sequence: TGTGCCAGTAGTCGTGGGACAGGGGGCGACTATGGCTACACCTTC. The chain employs TRBV19 and TRBJ1-2; 12 bases match TRBD1. Losses at the gene ends were 5 bases for V and 3 bases for J; bases not matched to a gene: 4. This CDR3 is 15 amino acids long. Germline V CDR1 and CDR2: LNHDA, SQIVND (reference sequence).

This clonotype was counted only a few times. The V and J genes are TRBV6-1 and TRBJ2-2, with D possibly matching TRBD1 (5 bases). V lost 7 bases and J lost 6, with 15 bases in between. CDR1 is MNHNS and CDR2 is SASEGT in the germline V gene. The CDR3 is 14 residues long. The CDR3 DNA follows: TGTGCCAGCACGAGGCAGGGTACCGCCGGGGAGCTGTTTTTT. Amino acid sequence: CASTRQGTAGELFF.

This clonotype was detected a few times. The chain recombines TRBV7-3 with TRBJ1-6; D is unclear. There are 16 residues in the CDR3. The germline gives CDR1 SGHTA, CDR2 FQGTGA. V shed 3 bases and J shed 0 bases, with 9 bases lying between them. The CDR3 protein is CASSLFPSSYNSPLHF. CDR3 nucleotides: TGTGCCAGCAGCTTGTTTCCTAGCTCCTATAATTCACCCCTCCACTTT.

At least ten counts were recorded for this clonotype. The chain couples TRBV29-1 to TRBJ2-5, with D unresolved. The CDR3 is 12 amino acids. With 4 bases removed from V and 5 bases from J, the gap between germline ends came to 11 bases. The germline V gene encodes CDR1 SQVTM and CDR2 ANQGSEA. The CDR3 DNA is TGCAGCGTTGGGGGATCAGCGGAGACCCAGTACTTC. Translating it yields CSVGGSAETQYF.

The chain uses TRBV30 and TRBJ2-5, with D perhaps TRBD1 or TRBD2 (6 bases each). Per the germline V gene, CDR1 is GTSNPN and CDR2 is SVGIG (reference sequence). This CDR3 has 13 residues. This CDR3 is CATSRGDVETQYF. CDR3 bases: TGTGCTACGTCTAGGGGGGACGTGGAGACCCAGTACTTC.

In its sample, this clonotype was seen many times. The chain recombines TRBV11-3 with TRBJ2-7; tentatively, D is TRBD2 (5 bases). V lost 1 base and J 5 bases, leaving 12 bases between the germline ends. The CDR3 has 14 amino acids. Germline V gene data show CDR1 as SGHNT and CDR2 as YENEEA. The CDR3 bases are TGTGCCAGCAGCTTAGGGCGGACTGGCGACGAGCAGTACTTC. Translating it yields CASSLGRTGDEQYF.